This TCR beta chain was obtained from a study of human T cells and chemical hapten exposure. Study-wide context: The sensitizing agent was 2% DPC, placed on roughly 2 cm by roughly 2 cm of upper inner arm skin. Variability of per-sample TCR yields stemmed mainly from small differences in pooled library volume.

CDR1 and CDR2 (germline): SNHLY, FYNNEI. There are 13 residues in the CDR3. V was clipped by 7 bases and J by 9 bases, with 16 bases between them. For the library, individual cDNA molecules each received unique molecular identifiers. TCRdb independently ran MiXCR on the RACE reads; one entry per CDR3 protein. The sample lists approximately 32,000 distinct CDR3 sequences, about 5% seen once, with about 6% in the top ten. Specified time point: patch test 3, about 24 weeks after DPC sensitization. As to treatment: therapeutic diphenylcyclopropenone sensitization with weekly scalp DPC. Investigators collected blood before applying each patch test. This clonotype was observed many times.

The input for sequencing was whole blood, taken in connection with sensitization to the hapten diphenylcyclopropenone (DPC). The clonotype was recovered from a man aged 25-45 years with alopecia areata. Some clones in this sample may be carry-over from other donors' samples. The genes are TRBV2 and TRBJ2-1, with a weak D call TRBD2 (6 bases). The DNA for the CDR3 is TGTGCCAGCAACGGACTACTTTCCAGTGAGCAGTTCTTC. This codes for CASNGLLSSEQFF.